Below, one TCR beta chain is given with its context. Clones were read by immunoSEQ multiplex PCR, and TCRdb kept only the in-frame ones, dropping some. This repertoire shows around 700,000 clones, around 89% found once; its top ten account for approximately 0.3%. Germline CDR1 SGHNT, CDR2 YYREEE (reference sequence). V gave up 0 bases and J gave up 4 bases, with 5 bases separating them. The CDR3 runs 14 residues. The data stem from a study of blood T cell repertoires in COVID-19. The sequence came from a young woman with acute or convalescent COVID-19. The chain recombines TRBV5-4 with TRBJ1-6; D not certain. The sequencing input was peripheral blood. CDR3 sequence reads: CASSLGGYNSPLHF. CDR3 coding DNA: TGTGCCAGCAGCTTGGGCGGATATAATTCACCCCTCCACTTT. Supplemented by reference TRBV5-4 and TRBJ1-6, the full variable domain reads ETGVTQSPTHLIKTRGQQVTLRCSSQSGHNTVSWYQQALGQGPQFIFQYYREEENGRGNFPPRFSGLQFPNYSSELNVNALELDDSALYLCASSLGGYNSPLHFGNGTRLTVT.